Here is one T cell receptor (beta chain) with its context. Its antigen is not identified. Specified treatment: approximately 9-day PBMC culture with coronavirus spike peptide pools or control peptides (ViraFEST assay). These data originate in a study of vaccination and CD4 T cells after COVID-19. Study context: Post-vaccine specimens were obtained a median about 73 days after dose two (range 14 to 241).

Study results and caveats: Spike mono-reactive status applied to 304 of 307 vaccine-specific clones in convalescent patients. Median counts of SARS-CoV-2-reactive clonotypes increased from approximately 21 to 40; this difference was not significant.

The CDR3 is made up of 17 amino acids. The germline CDR1 and CDR2 sequences are SGHVS and FQNEAQ. The germline V and J ends were trimmed by 1 base and 0 bases, with 13 bases remaining between them. Cultured CD4+ T cells had their DNA profiled by the Oncomine TCR Beta short-read assay. TCRdb used MiXCR to reprocess the PCR reads, holding one entry per CDR3 protein. The data hold about 15,000 distinct CDR3 sequences, with nearly 35% observed a single time. This sequence joins TRBV7-8 and TRBJ1-3, with a weak D call TRBD1 (6 bases). Material for sequencing was cultured CD4+ T cells from blood. The clonotype was recovered from a human donor with COVID-19. CDR3 coding DNA: TGTGCCAGCAGCTTAGGCCCGACAGGTTCCTCTGGAAACACCATATATTTT. This translates into CASSLGPTGSSGNTIYF.